This TCR beta chain was sequenced in a study of blood T cell repertoires in COVID-19. Original processing notes: Nucleated cell counts were estimated from reference gene primer amplification. The protocol was immunoSEQ multiplex PCR, while the TCRdb copy is restricted to in-frame clones and leaves out a portion. D and trimming come from the DNA, and the V and J calls and clone size come from that table. The repertoire consists of some 180,000 clones, with around 81% occurring once and the leading ten covering less than 15%. Trimming took 0 bases from V and 9 from J; bases not matched to a gene: 12. This CDR3 region has 16 residues. Germline V gene data show CDR1 as SGHKS and CDR2 as YYEKEE (reference sequence).

The chain uses TRBV5-5 and TRBJ1-2; 9 positions agree with TRBD1. Sequenced material: peripheral blood. The sequence derives from a woman aged 80 or over with COVID-19, enrolled during active disease. CDR3 amino acids: CASSLVTGGVWLRYTF. CDR3 sequence (DNA): TGTGCCAGCAGCTTGGTTACAGGGGGCGTTTGGCTACGCTACACCTTC.